One sample yielded the 22 T cell receptor beta chains listed below, sequenced in a study of blood T cell repertoires in COVID-19. TCRdb's table, derived via immunoSEQ multiplex PCR, lists solely in-frame clones and lacks some. The sample consists of roughly 480,000 clones, roughly 89% of them appearing once. Sequencing input: peripheral blood. Receptor source: a man aged 18 to 30 with COVID-19, enrolled during active disease.

The chain combines TRBV9 with TRBJ2-3; 14 bases fit TRBD2. V gave up 0 bases and J gave up 5 bases; unmatched junction bases: 2. Germline V gives CDR1 SGDLS, CDR2 YYNGEE. The CDR3 extends over 16 amino acids. CDR3 nucleotides: TGTGCCAGCAGCGTAGGACTAGCGGGGGGGGAAGATACGCAGTATTTT. This codes for CASSVGLAGGEDTQYF.

The genes are TRBV30 and TRBJ2-7; 11 bases are a match to TRBD2. Germline V gene lookup returns CDR1 GTSNPN and CDR2 SVGIG (reference sequence). Trimming took 4 bases from V and 0 from J; bases not matched to a gene: 8. This CDR3 is built from 16 residues. The CDR3 DNA reads as TGTGCCTGGACTGGGGGGACTAGCGGTTTCTCCTACGAGCAGTACTTC. Residues: CAWTGGTSGFSYEQYF.

Only one count was recorded for this clone. The chain joins TRBV30 to TRBJ2-5; TRBD2 matches 11 bases. Unmatched junction bases numbered 12, after V lost 8 bases and J lost 7 bases. Germline CDR1 GTSNPN, CDR2 SVGIG (reference sequence). The CDR3 runs to 14 residues. CDR3 in DNA: TGTGCCGGAGCTCTAGCGGGAGGACCATTGACCCAGTACTTC. It translates to CAGALAGGPLTQYF.

The genes are TRBV7-2 and TRBJ2-5; a weak D match, TRBD2 (5 bases). Trimming shortened V by 4 bases and J by 4 bases, and 16 bases separated the two germline ends. Looked up from germline, CDR1 is SGHTA and CDR2 is FQGNSA. The CDR3 has 15 amino acids. CDR3: CASSSPGSTLETQYF. The CDR3 DNA is TGTGCCAGCAGCTCGCCGGGAAGCACGCTAGAGACCCAGTACTTC.

This chain links TRBV5-8 with TRBJ2-2, with D unclear. Germline V gene sequence: CDR1 SGHTS, CDR2 YDEGEE. Between the trimmed V and J ends, which lost 3 bases and 0 bases, there was a span of 12 bases. The CDR3 has 16 amino acids. The CDR3 DNA reads TGTGCCAGCAGCTCTCTCTTTATTGCGAACACCGGGGAGCTGTTTTTT. Its protein is CASSSLFIANTGELFF.

The V call is TRBV4-1, the J call TRBJ2-4, with D unclear. The CDR3 has 15 residues. Germline V gene data show CDR1 as MGHRA and CDR2 as YSYEKL. With 0 bases removed from V and 0 bases from J, the gap between germline ends came to 6 bases. CDR3 coding DNA: TGCGCCAGCAGCCAAGATGTTCTAGCCAAAAACATTCAGTACTTC. Translating it yields CASSQDVLAKNIQYF.

The chain combines TRBV4-1 with TRBJ2-7; TRBD2 aligns across 9 bases. The CDR3 is 15 amino acids. CDR1 and CDR2 (germline): MGHRA, YSYEKL. J was trimmed by 5 bases and V by 0 bases; bases with no gene match: 5. CDR3 nucleotides: TGCGCCAGCAGCCAAGAAGGAGCGGGAGGCCACGAGCAGTACTTC. It encodes CASSQEGAGGHEQYF.

This chain joins TRBV19 and TRBJ1-5, with D uncertain. V was cut by 4 bases and J by 9 bases, with 7 bases left in between. Germline V gene sequence: CDR1 LNHDA, CDR2 SQIVND (reference sequence). This CDR3 has 11 amino acids. As DNA, the CDR3 is TGTGCCAGTAGTACCGGCGGGCCCCAGCATTTT. This encodes CASSTGGPQHF.

Only a few counts were recorded for this clone. The chain uses TRBV11-3 and TRBJ2-2, with 7 bases that match TRBD1. Trimming took 2 bases from V and 0 from J; bases not matched to a gene: 0. Per the germline V gene, CDR1 is SGHNT and CDR2 is YENEEA. The CDR3 sequence is 15 residues long. The CDR3 DNA sequence: TGTGCCAGCAGCTTAAGGGGGCCGAACACCGGGGAGCTGTTTTTT. Its protein product is CASSLRGPNTGELFF.

V and J are TRBV19 and TRBJ1-6, with a weak D call TRBD1 (6 bases). V shed 5 bases and J shed 9 bases, with 11 bases lying between them. The CDR3 length is 13 residues. In germline, CDR1 is LNHDA, CDR2 SQIVND (reference sequence). The CDR3 region is CASSGGGLSPLHF. The CDR3, as DNA: TGTGCCAGTAGTGGTGGGGGCCTTTCACCCCTCCACTTT.

The chain couples TRBV2 to TRBJ2-1; TRBD1 matches at 9 bases. CDR3 length equals 15 residues. Germline V gene sequence: CDR1 SNHLY, CDR2 FYNNEI. Trimming took 4 bases from V and 3 from J; bases not matched to a gene: 4. CDR3 nucleotides: TGTGCCAGCAGTGTAAGGACAGGGGACTACAATGAGCAGTTCTTC. Its translation is CASSVRTGDYNEQFF.

The chain couples TRBV19 to TRBJ2-2; D may be TRBD2 (6 bases). The CDR3 is 14 residues long. Germline CDR1 and CDR2: LNHDA and SQIVND (reference sequence). V lost 7 bases and J lost 1, with 10 bases in between. The CDR3 DNA follows: TGTGCCAGTAATGTCGGGGGGAACACCGGGGAGCTGTTTTTT. This encodes CASNVGGNTGELFF.

The chain joins TRBV6-5 to TRBJ2-7; D perhaps matches TRBD2 (6 bases). The CDR3 totals 14 residues. The germline V gene encodes CDR1 MNHEY and CDR2 SVGAGI. Deletions cut 6 bases from V and 0 bases from J, with 12 bases between. CDR3 in DNA: TGTGCCAGCAGCAGGGACTTTAGCTCCTACGAGCAGTACTTC. Amino acid sequence: CASSRDFSSYEQYF.

The table lists this clone with a few counts. Other nucleotide sequences in the sample specify the same CDR3. This rearrangement joins TRBV9 to TRBJ1-1; D remains unclear. This CDR3 has 13 amino acids. Trimming took 1 base from V and 1 from J, leaving 5 bases between them. Germline CDR1 SGDLS, CDR2 YYNGEE. CDR3 coding DNA: TGTGCCAGCAGCGTATCAGGGAACACTGAAGCTTTCTTT. It codes for CASSVSGNTEAFF.

V gene TRBV9 combines with J gene TRBJ1-2; D gene ambiguous. The V gene lost 3 bases and the J gene lost 3 bases, with 6 bases spanning the gap. CDR1 is SGDLS and CDR2 is YYNGEE in the germline V gene. This CDR3 has 12 amino acids. CDR3 DNA: TGTGCCAGCAGCGCCCTAGACTATGGCTACACCTTC. Its protein is CASSALDYGYTF. Full variable domain (remainder filled in from reference TRBV9 and TRBJ1-2): DSGVTQTPKHLITATGQRVTLRCSPRSGDLSVYWYQQSLDQGLQFLIQYYNGEERAKGNILERFSAQQFPDLHSELNLSSLELGDSALYFCASSALDYGYTFGSGTRLTVV.

The rearrangement joins TRBV19 to TRBJ2-6; 7 bases map to TRBD1. The junction had 6 bases not matched to a gene; V was cut back by 4 bases and J by 0 bases. Germline lookup yields CDR1 LNHDA and CDR2 SQIVND (reference sequence). This CDR3 has 17 residues. The CDR3 DNA is TGTGCCAGTAGTAGGACAGGTCGCCCCTCTGGGGCCAACGTCCTGACTTTC. It encodes CASSRTGRPSGANVLTF. Based on the CDR3 plus reference TRBV19 and TRBJ2-6, the full variable domain is DGGITQSPKYLFRKEGQNVTLSCEQNLNHDAMYWYRQDPGQGLRLIYYSQIVNDFQKGDIAEGYSVSREKKESFPLTVTSAQKNPTAFYLCASSRTGRPSGANVLTFGAGSRLTVL.

This rearrangement joins TRBV6-6 to TRBJ1-6, with 9 nucleotides matching TRBD1. Trimming took 2 bases from V and 9 from J; bases not matched to a gene: 5. In germline, CDR1 is MNHNY, CDR2 SVGAGI (reference sequence). This CDR3 has 15 residues. CDR3 region: CASSYGDRESSPLHF. The CDR3 DNA is TGTGCCAGCAGTTACGGGGACAGGGAAAGTTCACCCCTCCACTTT.

This clone is a singleton in its sample. The rearrangement links TRBV28 to TRBJ1-6; TRBD1 matches at 7 bases. V was clipped by 3 bases and J by 14 bases; unmatched bases: 19. Per the germline V gene, CDR1 is MDHEN and CDR2 is SYDVKM. The CDR3 length is 17 residues. CDR3 protein: CASSFSLLRQGQPTLHF. CDR3 nucleotides: TGTGCCAGCAGTTTCAGTCTACTTCGACAGGGTCAACCTACCCTCCACTTT.

V and J are TRBV11-2 and TRBJ1-1; tentative D call: TRBD1 (6 bases). The CDR3 loop spans 15 amino acids. V gave up 5 bases and J gave up 0 bases, with 13 bases separating them. Germline values: CDR1 SGHAT, CDR2 FQNNGV. For the CDR3, the DNA is TGTGCCAGCAGCGCTAGGACAGACATGAACACTGAAGCTTTCTTT. This gives the protein CASSARTDMNTEAFF.

The chain is built from TRBV2 and TRBJ2-1; D ambiguous. CDR3 length equals 12 residues. V lost 5 bases to trimming and J lost 5 bases, with 7 bases between them. Per the germline V gene, CDR1 is SNHLY and CDR2 is FYNNEI. As DNA, the CDR3 is TGTGCCAGCAGTTTTACAGACAATGAGCAGTTCTTC. Its translation: CASSFTDNEQFF.

CDR3 nucleotides: TGTGCCAGCAGCTTATCGGGACAGTCCACCGGGGAGCTGTTTTTT. It yields the protein CASSLSGQSTGELFF. The chain is built from TRBV7-3 and TRBJ2-2, with 7 nucleotides matching TRBD1. With V trimmed by 2 bases and J by 4 bases, 4 bases remained unmatched. Germline loops: CDR1 SGHTA, CDR2 FQGTGA. This CDR3 is built from 15 residues.

The V and J genes are TRBV5-1 and TRBJ2-7, with TRBD2 identical over 8 bases. Unmatched junction bases numbered 1, after V lost 5 bases and J lost 3 bases. The CDR3 length is 12 residues. Per germline, CDR1 SGHRS and CDR2 YFSETQ. In DNA, the CDR3 is TGCGCCAGCAGTGCGGGGGGCTACGAGCAGTACTTC. It encodes CASSAGGYEQYF.